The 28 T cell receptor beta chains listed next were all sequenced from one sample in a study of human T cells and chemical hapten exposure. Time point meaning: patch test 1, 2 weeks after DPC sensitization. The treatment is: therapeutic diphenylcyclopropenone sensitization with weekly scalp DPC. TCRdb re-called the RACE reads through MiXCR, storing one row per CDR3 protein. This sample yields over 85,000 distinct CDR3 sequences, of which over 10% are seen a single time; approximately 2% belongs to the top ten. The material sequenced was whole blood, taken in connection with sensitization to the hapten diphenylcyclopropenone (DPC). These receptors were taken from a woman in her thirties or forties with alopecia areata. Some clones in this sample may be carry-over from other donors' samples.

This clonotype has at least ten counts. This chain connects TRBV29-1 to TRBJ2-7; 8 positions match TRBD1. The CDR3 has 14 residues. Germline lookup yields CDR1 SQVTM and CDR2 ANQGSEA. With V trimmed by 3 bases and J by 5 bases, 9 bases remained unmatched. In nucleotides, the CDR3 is TGCAGCGTTGATCAAGGACAGGGTAACGACGAGCAGTACTTC. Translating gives CSVDQGQGNDEQYF.

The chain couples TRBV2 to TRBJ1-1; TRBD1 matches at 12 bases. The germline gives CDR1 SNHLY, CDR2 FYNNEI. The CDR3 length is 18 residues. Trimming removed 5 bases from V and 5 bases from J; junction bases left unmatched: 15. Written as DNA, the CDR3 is TGTGCCAGCAGTTACGCCCGGGACAGGGGGCAAGGAAGTACTGAAGCTTTCTTT. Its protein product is CASSYARDRGQGSTEAFF.

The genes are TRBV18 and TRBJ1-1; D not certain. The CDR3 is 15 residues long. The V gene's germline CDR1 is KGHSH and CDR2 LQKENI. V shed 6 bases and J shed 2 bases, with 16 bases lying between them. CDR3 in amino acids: CASSQNSLVNTEAFF. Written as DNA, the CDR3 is TGTGCCAGCTCCCAGAACAGCCTGGTTAACACTGAAGCTTTCTTT.

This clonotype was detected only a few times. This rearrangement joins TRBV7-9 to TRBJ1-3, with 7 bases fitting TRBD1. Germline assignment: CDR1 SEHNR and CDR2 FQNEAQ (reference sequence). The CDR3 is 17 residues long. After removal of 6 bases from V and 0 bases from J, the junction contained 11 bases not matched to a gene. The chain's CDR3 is CASRAQGPPNSGNTIYF. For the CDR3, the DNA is TGTGCCAGCAGGGCACAGGGGCCGCCGAACTCTGGAAACACCATATATTTT.

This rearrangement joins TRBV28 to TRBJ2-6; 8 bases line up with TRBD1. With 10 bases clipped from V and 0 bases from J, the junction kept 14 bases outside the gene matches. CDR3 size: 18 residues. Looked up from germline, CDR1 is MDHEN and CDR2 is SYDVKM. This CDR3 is CATLWDRRVHSGANVLTF. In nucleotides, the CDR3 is TGTGCCACATTATGGGACAGGCGAGTCCACTCTGGGGCCAACGTCCTGACTTTC.

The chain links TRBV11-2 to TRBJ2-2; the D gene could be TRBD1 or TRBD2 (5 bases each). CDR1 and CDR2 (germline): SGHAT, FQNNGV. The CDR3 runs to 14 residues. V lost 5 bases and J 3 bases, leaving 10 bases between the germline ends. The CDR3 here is CASSPGPYTGELFF. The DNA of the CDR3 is TGTGCCAGCAGCCCGGGACCATACACCGGGGAGCTGTTTTTT.

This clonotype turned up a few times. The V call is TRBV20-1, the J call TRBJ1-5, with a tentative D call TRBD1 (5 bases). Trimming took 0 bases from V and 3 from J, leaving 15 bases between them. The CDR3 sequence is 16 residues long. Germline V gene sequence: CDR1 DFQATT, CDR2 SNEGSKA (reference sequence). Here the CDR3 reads CSARDYPPGANQPQHF. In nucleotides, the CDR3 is TGCAGTGCTAGAGATTACCCACCCGGGGCCAATCAGCCCCAGCATTTT.

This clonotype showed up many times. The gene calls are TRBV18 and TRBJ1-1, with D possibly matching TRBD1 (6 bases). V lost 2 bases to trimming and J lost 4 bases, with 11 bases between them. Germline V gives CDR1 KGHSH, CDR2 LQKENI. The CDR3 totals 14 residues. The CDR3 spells CASSPRGDPTEAFF. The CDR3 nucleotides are TGTGCCAGCTCACCAAGGGGGGACCCCACTGAAGCTTTCTTT. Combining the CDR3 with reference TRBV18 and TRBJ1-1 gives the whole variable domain NAGVMQNPRHLVRRRGQEARLRCSPMKGHSHVYWYRQLPEEGLKFMVYLQKENIIDESGMPKERFSAEFPKEGPSILRIQQVVRGDSAAYFCASSPRGDPTEAFFGQGTRLTVV.

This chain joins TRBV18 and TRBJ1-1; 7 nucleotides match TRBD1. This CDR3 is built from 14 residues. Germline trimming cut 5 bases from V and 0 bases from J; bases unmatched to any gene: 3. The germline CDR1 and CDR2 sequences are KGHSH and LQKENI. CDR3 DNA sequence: TGTGCCAGCTCATTTGACAGGGTGAACACTGAAGCTTTCTTT. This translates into CASSFDRVNTEAFF.

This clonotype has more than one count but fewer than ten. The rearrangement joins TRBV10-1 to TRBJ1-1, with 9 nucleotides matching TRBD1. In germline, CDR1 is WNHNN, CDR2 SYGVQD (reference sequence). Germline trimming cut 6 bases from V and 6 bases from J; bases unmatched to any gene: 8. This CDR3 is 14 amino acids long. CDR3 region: CASRRLNRGPEAFF. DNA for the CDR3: TGCGCCAGCAGGCGGCTTAACAGGGGGCCTGAAGCTTTCTTT.

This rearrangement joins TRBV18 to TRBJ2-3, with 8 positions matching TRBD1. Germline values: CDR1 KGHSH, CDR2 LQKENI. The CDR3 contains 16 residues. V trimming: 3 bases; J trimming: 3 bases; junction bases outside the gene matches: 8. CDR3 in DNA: TGTGCCAGCTCACCCATGACAGGGGTCGGGACAGATACGCAGTATTTT. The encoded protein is CASSPMTGVGTDTQYF. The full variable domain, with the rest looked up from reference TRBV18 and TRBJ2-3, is NAGVMQNPRHLVRRRGQEARLRCSPMKGHSHVYWYRQLPEEGLKFMVYLQKENIIDESGMPKERFSAEFPKEGPSILRIQQVVRGDSAAYFCASSPMTGVGTDTQYFGPGTRLTVL.

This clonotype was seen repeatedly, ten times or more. In DNA form, the CDR3 reads TGCAGTGCCACGAGACAGGGGTTATCCCAAGAGACCCAGTACTTC. Residues: CSATRQGLSQETQYF. This chain uses TRBV20-1 with TRBJ2-5; 8 nucleotides agree with TRBD1. Per the germline V gene, CDR1 is DFQATT and CDR2 is SNEGSKA (reference sequence). CDR3 length: 15 residues. The ends lost 6 bases at V and 1 base at J; junction bases unmatched: 10.

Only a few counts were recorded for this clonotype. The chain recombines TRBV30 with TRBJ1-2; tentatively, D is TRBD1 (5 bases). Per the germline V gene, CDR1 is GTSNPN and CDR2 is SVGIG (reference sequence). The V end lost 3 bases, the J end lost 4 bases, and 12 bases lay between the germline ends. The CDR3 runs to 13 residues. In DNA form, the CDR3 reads TGTGCCTGGAGAACCCAGGGATCCTATGGCTACACCTTC. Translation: CAWRTQGSYGYTF.

The CDR3 loop is CASSRSGGEEETQYF. CDR3 DNA sequence: TGTGCCAGCAGCAGAAGTGGCGGAGAAGAAGAGACCCAGTACTTC. The chain carries TRBV21-1 and TRBJ2-5. TRBV21-1 is shown as a pseudogene. CDR3 length: 15 amino acids.

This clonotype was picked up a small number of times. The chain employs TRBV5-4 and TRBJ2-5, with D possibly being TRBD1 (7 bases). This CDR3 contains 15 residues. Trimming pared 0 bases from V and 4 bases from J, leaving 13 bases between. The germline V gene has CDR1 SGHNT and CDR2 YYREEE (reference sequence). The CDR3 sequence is CASSLDGGGLETQYF. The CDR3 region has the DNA TGTGCCAGCAGCTTGGATGGAGGGGGCCTAGAGACCCAGTACTTC.

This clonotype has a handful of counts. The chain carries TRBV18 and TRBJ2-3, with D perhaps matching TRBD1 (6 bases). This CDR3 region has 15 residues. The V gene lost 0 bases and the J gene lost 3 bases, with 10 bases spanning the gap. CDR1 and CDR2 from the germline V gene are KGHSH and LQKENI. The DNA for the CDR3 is TGTGCCAGCTCACCACCGGACAGTGGGACAGATACGCAGTATTTT. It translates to CASSPPDSGTDTQYF. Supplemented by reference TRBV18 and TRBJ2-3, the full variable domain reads NAGVMQNPRHLVRRRGQEARLRCSPMKGHSHVYWYRQLPEEGLKFMVYLQKENIIDESGMPKERFSAEFPKEGPSILRIQQVVRGDSAAYFCASSPPDSGTDTQYFGPGTRLTVL.

The DNA of the CDR3 is TGCGCCAGCAGCCAAGATGCGGGACTAGAGGGATACTACGAGCAGTACTTC. Translated: CASSQDAGLEGYYEQYF. The chain is built from TRBV4-3 and TRBJ2-7, with 8 bases matching TRBD2. CDR1 is LGHNA and CDR2 is YSLEER in the germline V gene. The junction had 10 bases not matched to a gene; V was cut back by 0 bases and J by 3 bases. The CDR3 spans 17 residues.

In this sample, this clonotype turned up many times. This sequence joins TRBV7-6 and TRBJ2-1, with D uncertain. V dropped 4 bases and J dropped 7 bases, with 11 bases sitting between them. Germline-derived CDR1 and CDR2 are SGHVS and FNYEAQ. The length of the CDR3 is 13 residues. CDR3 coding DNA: TGTGCCAGCAGCTCAGATAATTTTAATGAGCAGTTCTTC. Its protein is CASSSDNFNEQFF.

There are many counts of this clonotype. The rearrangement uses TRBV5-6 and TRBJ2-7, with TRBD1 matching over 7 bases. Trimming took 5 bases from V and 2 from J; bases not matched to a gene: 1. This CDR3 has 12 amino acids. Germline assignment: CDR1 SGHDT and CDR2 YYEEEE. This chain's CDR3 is CASSQGAYEQYF. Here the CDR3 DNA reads TGTGCCAGCAGTCAGGGGGCCTACGAGCAGTACTTC.

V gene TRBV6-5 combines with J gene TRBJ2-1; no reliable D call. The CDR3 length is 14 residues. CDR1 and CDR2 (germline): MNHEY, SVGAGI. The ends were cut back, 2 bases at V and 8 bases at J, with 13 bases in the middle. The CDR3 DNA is TGTGCCAGCAGTTACACCCATGCAACTTATGAGCAGTTCTTC. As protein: CASSYTHATYEQFF.

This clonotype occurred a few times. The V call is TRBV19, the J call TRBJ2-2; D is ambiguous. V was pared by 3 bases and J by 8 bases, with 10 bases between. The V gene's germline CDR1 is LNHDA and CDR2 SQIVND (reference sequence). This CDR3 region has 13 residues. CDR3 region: CASSILSSGELFF. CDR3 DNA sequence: TGTGCCAGTAGTATTTTGAGCTCTGGGGAGCTGTTTTTT.

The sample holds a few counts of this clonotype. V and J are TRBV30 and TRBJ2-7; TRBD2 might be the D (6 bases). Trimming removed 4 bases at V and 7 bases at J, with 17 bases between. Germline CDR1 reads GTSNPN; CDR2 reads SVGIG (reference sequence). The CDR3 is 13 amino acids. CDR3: CAWNAGTPLEQYF. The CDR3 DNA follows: TGTGCCTGGAATGCGGGAACCCCTCTAGAGCAGTACTTC.

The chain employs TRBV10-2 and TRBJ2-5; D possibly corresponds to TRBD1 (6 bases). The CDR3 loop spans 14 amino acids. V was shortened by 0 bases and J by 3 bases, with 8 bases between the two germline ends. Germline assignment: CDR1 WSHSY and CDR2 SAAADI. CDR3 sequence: CASSESNREETQYF. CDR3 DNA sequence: TGCGCCAGCAGTGAGTCGAACAGGGAAGAGACCCAGTACTTC.

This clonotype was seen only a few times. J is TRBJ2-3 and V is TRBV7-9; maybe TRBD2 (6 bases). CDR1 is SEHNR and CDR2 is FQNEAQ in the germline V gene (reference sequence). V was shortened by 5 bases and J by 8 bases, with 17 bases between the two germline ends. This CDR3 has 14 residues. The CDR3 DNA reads TGTGCCAGCAGCCCCTCGGGGACCGGGGGTACGCAGTATTTT. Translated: CASSPSGTGGTQYF. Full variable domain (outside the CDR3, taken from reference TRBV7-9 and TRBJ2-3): DTGVSQNPRHKITKRGQNVTFRCDPISEHNRLYWYRQTLGQGPEFLTYFQNEAQLEKSRLLSDRFSAERPKGSFSTLEIQRTEQGDSAMYLCASSPSGTGGTQYFGPGTRLTVL.

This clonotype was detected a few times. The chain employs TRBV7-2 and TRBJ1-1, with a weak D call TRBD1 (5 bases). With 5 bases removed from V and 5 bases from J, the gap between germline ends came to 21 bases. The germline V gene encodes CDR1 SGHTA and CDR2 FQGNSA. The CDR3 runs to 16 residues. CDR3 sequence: CASSPVWGEGSTEAFF. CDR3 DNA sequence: TGTGCCAGCAGCCCCGTGTGGGGGGAGGGGAGTACTGAAGCTTTCTTT.

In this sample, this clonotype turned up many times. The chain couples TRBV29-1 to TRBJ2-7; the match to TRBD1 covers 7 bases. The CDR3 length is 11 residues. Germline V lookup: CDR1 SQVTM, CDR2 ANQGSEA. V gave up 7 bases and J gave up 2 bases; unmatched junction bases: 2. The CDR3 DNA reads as TGCAGCGGGGGACAGACCTACGAGCAGTACTTC. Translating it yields CSGGQTYEQYF.

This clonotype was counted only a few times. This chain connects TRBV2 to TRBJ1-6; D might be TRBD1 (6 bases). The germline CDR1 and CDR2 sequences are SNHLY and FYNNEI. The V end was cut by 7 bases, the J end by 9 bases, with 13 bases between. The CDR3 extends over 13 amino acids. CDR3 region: CASKTGATSPLHF. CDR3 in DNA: TGTGCCAGCAAGACGGGGGCGACTTCACCCCTCCACTTT.

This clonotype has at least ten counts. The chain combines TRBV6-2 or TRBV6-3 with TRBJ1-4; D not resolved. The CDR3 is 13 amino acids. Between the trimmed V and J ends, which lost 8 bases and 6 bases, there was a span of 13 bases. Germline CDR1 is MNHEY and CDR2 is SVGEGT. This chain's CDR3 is CASAMVFDEKLFF. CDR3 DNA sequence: TGTGCCAGCGCTATGGTATTCGATGAAAAACTGTTTTTT.